Listed here is a single T cell receptor (beta chain). Authors' processing steps: For nucleated cells, counts were estimated from reference gene primer amplification. Profiling relied on immunoSEQ multiplex PCR, and the TCRdb table lists in-frame clones only, not all of them. V, J and clone size were drawn from that table, and D and trimming were deduced from the DNA. The repertoire holds some 200,000 clones, with roughly 82% as singletons. This specimen comes from a study of blood T cell repertoires in COVID-19. V was cut by 2 bases and J by 6 bases, with 11 bases left in between. CDR1 and CDR2 (germline): SEHNR, FQNEAQ (reference sequence). This CDR3 is 13 amino acids long.

The sample comprised PBMCs or T cells enriched from blood (not recorded which). The rearrangement uses TRBV7-9 and TRBJ2-7; D call uncertain. This sequence was found in a woman aged 55-69 years with acute COVID-19. CDR3 sequence: CASSLSFGTEQYV. The CDR3 coding sequence is TGTGCCAGCAGCTTAAGTTTTGGCACCGAGCAGTACGTC.